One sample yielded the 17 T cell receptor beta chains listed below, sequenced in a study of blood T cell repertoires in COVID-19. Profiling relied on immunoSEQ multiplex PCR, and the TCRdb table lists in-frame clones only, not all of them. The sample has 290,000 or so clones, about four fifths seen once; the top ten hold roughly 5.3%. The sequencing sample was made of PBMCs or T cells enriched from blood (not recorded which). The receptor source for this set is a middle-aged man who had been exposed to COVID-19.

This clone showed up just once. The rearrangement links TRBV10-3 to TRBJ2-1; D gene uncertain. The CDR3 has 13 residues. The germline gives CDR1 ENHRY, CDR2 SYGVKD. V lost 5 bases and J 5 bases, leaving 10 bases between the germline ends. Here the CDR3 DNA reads TGTGCCATCAGTTACGACTTGAACAATGAGCAGTTCTTC. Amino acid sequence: CAISYDLNNEQFF.

This CDR3 reads CASSPDSSGANVLTF. The CDR3 bases are TGCGCCAGCAGCCCTGACAGCTCTGGGGCCAACGTCCTGACTTTC. The J gene is TRBJ2-6, the V gene TRBV5-1; TRBD1 is a possible D gene (5 bases). This CDR3 comprises 15 residues. The germline gives CDR1 SGHRS, CDR2 YFSETQ. V was shortened by 4 bases and J by 0 bases, with 8 bases between the two germline ends.

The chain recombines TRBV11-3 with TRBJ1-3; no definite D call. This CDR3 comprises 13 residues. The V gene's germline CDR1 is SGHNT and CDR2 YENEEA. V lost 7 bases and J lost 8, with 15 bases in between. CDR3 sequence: CASTLDIGDTIYF. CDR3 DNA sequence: TGTGCCAGCACCCTCGACATCGGTGACACCATATATTTT. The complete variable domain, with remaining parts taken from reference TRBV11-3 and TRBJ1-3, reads EAGVVQSPRYKIIEKKQPVAFWCNPISGHNTLYWYLQNLGQGPELLIRYENEEAVDDSQLPKDRFSAERLKGVDSTLKIQPAELGDSAVYLCASTLDIGDTIYFGEGSWLTVV.

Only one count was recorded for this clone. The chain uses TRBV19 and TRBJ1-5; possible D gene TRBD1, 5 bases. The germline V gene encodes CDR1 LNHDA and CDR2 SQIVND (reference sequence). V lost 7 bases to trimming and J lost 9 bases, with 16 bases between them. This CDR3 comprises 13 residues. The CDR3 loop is CASKPSGSRPQHF. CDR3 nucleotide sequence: TGTGCCAGTAAACCTTCAGGGTCTCGGCCCCAGCATTTT.

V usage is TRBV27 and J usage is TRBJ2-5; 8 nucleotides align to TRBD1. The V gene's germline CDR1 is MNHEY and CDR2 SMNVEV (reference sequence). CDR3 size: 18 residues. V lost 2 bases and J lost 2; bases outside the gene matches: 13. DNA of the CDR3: TGTGCCAGCAGTTTAAAGGGACGATACAGGGGGTATCAAGAGACCCAGTACTTC. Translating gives CASSLKGRYRGYQETQYF.

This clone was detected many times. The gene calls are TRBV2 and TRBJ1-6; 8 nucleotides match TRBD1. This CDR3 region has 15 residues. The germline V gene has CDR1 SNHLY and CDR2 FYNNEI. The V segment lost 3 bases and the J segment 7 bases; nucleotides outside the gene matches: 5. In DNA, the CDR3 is TGTGCCAGCAGTGACCCGGACAGGGCGAATTCACCCCTCCACTTT. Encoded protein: CASSDPDRANSPLHF.

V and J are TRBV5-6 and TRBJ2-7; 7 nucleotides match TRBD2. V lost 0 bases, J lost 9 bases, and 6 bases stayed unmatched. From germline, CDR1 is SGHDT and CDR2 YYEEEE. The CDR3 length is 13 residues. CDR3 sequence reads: CASSLEIAGTQYF. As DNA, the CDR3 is TGTGCCAGCAGCTTGGAGATAGCGGGTACGCAGTACTTC.

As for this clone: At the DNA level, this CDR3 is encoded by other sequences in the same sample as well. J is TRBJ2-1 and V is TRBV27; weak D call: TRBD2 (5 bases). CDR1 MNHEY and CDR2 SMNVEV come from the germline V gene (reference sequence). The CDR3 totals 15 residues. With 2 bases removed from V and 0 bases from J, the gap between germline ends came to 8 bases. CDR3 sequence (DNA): TGTGCCAGCAGTTTAAGTGGGAGCTCCTACAATGAGCAGTTCTTC. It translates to CASSLSGSSYNEQFF.

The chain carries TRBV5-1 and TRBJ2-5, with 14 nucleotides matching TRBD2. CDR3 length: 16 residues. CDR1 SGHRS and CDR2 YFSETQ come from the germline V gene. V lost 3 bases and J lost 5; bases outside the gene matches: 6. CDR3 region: CASSSRLAGGPETQYF. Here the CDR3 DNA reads TGCGCCAGCAGCTCCCGACTAGCGGGAGGGCCTGAGACCCAGTACTTC.

The CDR3 is CASSVEAGAGNTIYF. Written as DNA, the CDR3 is TGTGCCAGCAGCGTAGAGGCAGGGGCTGGAAACACCATATATTTT. This rearrangement joins TRBV9 to TRBJ1-3, with TRBD1 as a possible D gene (6 bases). V lost 0 bases, J lost 2 bases, and 9 bases lay in between. This CDR3 contains 15 residues. Germline V CDR1 and CDR2: SGDLS, YYNGEE.

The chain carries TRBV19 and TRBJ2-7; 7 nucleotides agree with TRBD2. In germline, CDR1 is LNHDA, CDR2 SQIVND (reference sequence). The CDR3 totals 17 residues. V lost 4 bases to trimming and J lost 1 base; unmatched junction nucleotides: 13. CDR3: CASSTAGVDIASYEQYF. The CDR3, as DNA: TGTGCCAGTAGTACGGCGGGGGTTGATATAGCATCCTACGAGCAGTACTTC. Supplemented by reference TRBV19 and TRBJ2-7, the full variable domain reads DGGITQSPKYLFRKEGQNVTLSCEQNLNHDAMYWYRQDPGQGLRLIYYSQIVNDFQKGDIAEGYSVSREKKESFPLTVTSAQKNPTAFYLCASSTAGVDIASYEQYFGPGTRLTVT.

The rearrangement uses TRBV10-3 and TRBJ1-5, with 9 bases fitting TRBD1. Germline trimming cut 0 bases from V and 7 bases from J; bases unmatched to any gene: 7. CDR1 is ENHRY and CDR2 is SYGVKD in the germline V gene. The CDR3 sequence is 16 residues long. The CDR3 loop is CAISESGTGFDQPQHF. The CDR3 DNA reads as TGTGCCATCAGTGAGTCCGGGACAGGGTTTGACCAGCCCCAGCATTTT.

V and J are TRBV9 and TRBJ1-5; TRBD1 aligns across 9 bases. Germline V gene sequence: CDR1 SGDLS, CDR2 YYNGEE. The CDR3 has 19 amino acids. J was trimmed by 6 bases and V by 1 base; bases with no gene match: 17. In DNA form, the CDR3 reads TGTGCCAGCAGCGTATCTTTTCAGCATAGAACAGGGGGCCGTCAGCCCCAGCATTTT. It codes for CASSVSFQHRTGGRQPQHF.

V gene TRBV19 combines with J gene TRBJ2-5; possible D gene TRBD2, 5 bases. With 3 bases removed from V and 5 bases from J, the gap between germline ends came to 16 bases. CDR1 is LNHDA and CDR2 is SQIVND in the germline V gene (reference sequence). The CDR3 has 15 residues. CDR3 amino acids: CASSISLSGLETQYF. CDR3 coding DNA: TGTGCCAGTAGTATTTCCTTGAGCGGTCTGGAGACCCAGTACTTC.

CDR3 protein: CASSGGGFMGETQYF. The CDR3 DNA follows: TGTGCCAGCAGTGGTGGAGGGTTTATGGGAGAGACCCAGTACTTC. The chain carries TRBV2 and TRBJ2-5; perhaps TRBD2 as D (6 bases). Trimming cost V 4 bases and J 4 bases, with 16 bases left between them. There are 15 residues in the CDR3. Germline CDR1 SNHLY, CDR2 FYNNEI.

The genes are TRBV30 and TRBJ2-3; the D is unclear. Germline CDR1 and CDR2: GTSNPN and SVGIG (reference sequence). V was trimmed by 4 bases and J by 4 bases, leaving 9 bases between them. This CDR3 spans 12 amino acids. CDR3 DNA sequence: TGTGCCTGGACCCCCGTCTCAGATACGCAGTATTTT. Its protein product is CAWTPVSDTQYF. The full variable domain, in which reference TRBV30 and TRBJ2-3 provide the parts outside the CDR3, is SQTIHQWPATLVQPVGSPLSLECTVEGTSNPNLYWYRQAAGRGLQLLFYSVGIGQISSEVPQNLSASRPQDRQFILSSKKLLLSDSGFYLCAWTPVSDTQYFGPGTRLTVL.

CDR3 sequence reads: CASFVAGETQYF. The CDR3, as DNA: TGTGCCAGCTTCGTAGCCGGAGAGACCCAGTACTTC. The chain recombines TRBV3-1 (or the pseudogene TRBV3-2) with TRBJ2-5; D not resolved. With 8 bases removed from V and 4 bases from J, the gap between germline ends came to 11 bases. In germline, CDR1 is LGHDT, CDR2 YNNKEL (reference sequence). This CDR3 comprises 12 residues.